Listed here is a single TCR beta chain. Its antigen specificity is not known. Base qualities were left out, and no much larger clone turns up one base away. Library construction relied on 5' RACE. These reads were obtained on a NextSeq 500. To correct for sequencing error and PCR bias, the TCR library protocol tagged individual cDNA molecules with unique molecular identifiers. Both TCR alpha and beta chains were sequenced, and tight co-correlation was observed between alpha and beta sequence abundances in each sample. Per the original workflow: Decombinator V4 was used to perform V gene, J gene and CDR3 annotation of TCR sequences. Expanded TCRs were defined as changing significantly between any two time points under a Poisson model with p below 0.0001. TCR abundances were normalised to the total number of TCRs sequenced per sample and expressed as counts per million. MAIT TCRs were defined by TRAV1-2 paired with TRAJ12, TRAJ20 or TRAJ33, and iNKT TCRs by TRAV10 paired with TRAJ18. VDJdb, accessed on 1 November 2021, was searched for TCRs annotated for CMV, EBV and SARS-CoV-2, and TCRs annotated for more than one antigen were excluded. TCRdb reran the public reads through fastp at Q25 and MiXCR, keeping productive beta chains. Entries that share a CDR3 protein sequence are merged under the most common genes and DNA. TCRdb's processing, not the authors', yielded these V and J calls. The sample contains more than 60,000 distinct CDR3 sequences, more than 10% of them found a single time. Clones ranked in the top ten supply roughly 1.2% of the sample.

This record comes from a study of early T cells in non-severe SARS-CoV-2 infection (dated by TCRdb to about 2021). Context from the whole study: TCR sequencing used bulk RNA from unsorted whole blood, so alpha and beta chains could not be paired. Here is what the overall study found, with its caveats: VDJdb matching was skewed toward anti-spike CD8 responses and likely underestimated virus-specific expansions by missing private and CD4 specificities.

This was a case-control study nested in a cohort of healthcare workers in London, UK, who had nasopharyngeal swab PCR tests and blood samples taken every week. Healthcare workers were enrolled in the week of the UK lockdown, from 23 to 31 March 2020, and were followed every week for up to roughly 15 weeks. CDR1 and CDR2 were assigned from the germline V gene as SNHLY and FYNNEI. From V the trimming removes 6 bases and from J it removes 8 bases, while the gene matches leave 8 bases of the junction unaccounted for. The CDR3 contains 14 residues, cysteine and phenylalanine counted. The DNA shown is the 42-base CDR3, in frame from base 1.

Sequences were derived from whole blood, sampled at baseline. The sequence came from an adult who was a healthcare worker with PCR-confirmed SARS-CoV-2 infection or an uninfected control (not recorded which). The donor label of this sample is uncertain. In this chain, TRBV2 is recombined with TRBJ1-2; 11 central nucleotides agree with TRBD1. The nucleotide sequence is given as TGTGCCAGCAGAGGAGGACAGGGGGCGAGGGGCTACACCTTC. This encodes CASRGGQGARGYTF.